This TCR beta chain was captured by sequencing in a study of OX40 agonist ivuxolimab in advanced cancers. The study in broad terms: The costimulatory receptor OX40 (CD134) was targeted by ivuxolimab, a fully human IgG2 agonistic monoclonal antibody. In the dose-escalation cohort, 65% to 90% of patients were male, and the mean age was approximately 60 years, with a range of about 23 to 90. Of the roughly 51 dose-escalation patients, hepatocellular carcinoma was present in 19, melanoma in approximately 15, renal cell carcinoma in 9 and head and neck cancer in 9. The monotherapy dose-escalation portion (N of about 50 patients) of the phase I ivuxolimab trial is reported in the paper. Peripheral TCRbeta sequencing was intended to test whether TCR sequence diversity was altered and clonal T-cell expansion was caused by ivuxolimab. Prior anti-PD-1, anti-PD-L1 or anti-CTLA-4 therapy was permitted, and about two fifths of dose-escalation patients had received checkpoint inhibitors. Intravenous ivuxolimab was administered to patients every 2 weeks at six dose levels: 0.01, 0.1, 0.3, 1.5, 3 and 10 mg/kg. Partial responses occurred in three dose-escalation patients, of whom one had hepatocellular carcinoma and two had cutaneous melanoma. General findings and caveats noted by the study authors: On average, CD8+ T cells showed more expanded clones than CD4+ T cells after ivuxolimab. Which antigens the clonally expanded peripheral T cells were specific for was not determined. Low levels of normalized T-cell clonal expansion were also seen in some nonresponding patients. At doses from 0.1 to 3.0 mg/kg, clonal expansion was seen in both CD4+ and CD8+ blood T cells between baseline and week 6. In the 0.1-3.0 mg/kg groups, partial responders had among the lowest normalized peripheral clonal expansion, particularly in CD8+ T cells.

Patients with autoimmune disease history or receiving systemic immunosuppression were excluded from the trial. Peripheral blood for TCR sequencing was drawn from every dose cohort at baseline, at cycle 4 day 1 and at cycle 7 day 1. Samples came from an open-label, multicenter, first-in-human phase I dose-escalation trial of ivuxolimab. Adults with locally advanced or metastatic melanoma, renal cell, hepatocellular, or head and neck squamous cell carcinoma were enrolled in the trial. Before TCR sequencing, CD4+ and CD8+ T cells were separately sorted from peripheral blood. Details on this clone: It lacks a known antigen. The input lacks base qualities; no much larger clone sits a single base away.

Genomic DNA was extracted from sorted cells for sequencing of the TCRbeta CDR3 region. TCRbeta CDR3 regions were sequenced using the immunoSEQ Assay. TCRdb mirrors the immuneACCESS table, restricted to in-frame sequences. Some clones are absent from its copies; in checked studies, under half trace to an unresolved V gene, and the reason for the others is unknown. Across this sample there are about 35,000 clones, with around 92% seen only once. The ten largest make up 30% to 35% of the sample. From a lookup of the germline V gene (reference sequence), CDR1 and CDR2 are LNHNV and YYDKDF. V lost 0 bases and J lost 3 bases; the stretch between them is 12 bases long. Spanning cysteine to phenylalanine, the CDR3 consists of 16 amino acids. Of the read, only the CDR3 DNA is kept; its 48 bases are in frame from base 1.

This receptor was taken from an adult with an advanced solid tumor such as melanoma, head and neck, liver or kidney cancer. The rearranged chain carries TRBV15 and TRBJ1-5; no confident D gene assignment can be made. The specimen was CD4+ or CD8+ T cells sorted from blood, collected in a trial of the OX40 agonist ivuxolimab. The DNA is as follows: TGTGCCACCAGCAGAGATTACGGGCCGGTCAATCAGCCCCAGCATTTT. Its translation is CATSRDYGPVNQPQHF. Reference TRBV15 and TRBJ1-5 genes cover what lies past the CDR3, so the full variable domain is DAMVIQNPRYQVTQFGKPVTLSCSQTLNHNVMYWYQQKSSQAPKLLFHYYDKDFNNEADTPDNFQSRRPNTSFCFLDIRSPGLGDTAMYLCATSRDYGPVNQPQHFGDGTRLSIL.